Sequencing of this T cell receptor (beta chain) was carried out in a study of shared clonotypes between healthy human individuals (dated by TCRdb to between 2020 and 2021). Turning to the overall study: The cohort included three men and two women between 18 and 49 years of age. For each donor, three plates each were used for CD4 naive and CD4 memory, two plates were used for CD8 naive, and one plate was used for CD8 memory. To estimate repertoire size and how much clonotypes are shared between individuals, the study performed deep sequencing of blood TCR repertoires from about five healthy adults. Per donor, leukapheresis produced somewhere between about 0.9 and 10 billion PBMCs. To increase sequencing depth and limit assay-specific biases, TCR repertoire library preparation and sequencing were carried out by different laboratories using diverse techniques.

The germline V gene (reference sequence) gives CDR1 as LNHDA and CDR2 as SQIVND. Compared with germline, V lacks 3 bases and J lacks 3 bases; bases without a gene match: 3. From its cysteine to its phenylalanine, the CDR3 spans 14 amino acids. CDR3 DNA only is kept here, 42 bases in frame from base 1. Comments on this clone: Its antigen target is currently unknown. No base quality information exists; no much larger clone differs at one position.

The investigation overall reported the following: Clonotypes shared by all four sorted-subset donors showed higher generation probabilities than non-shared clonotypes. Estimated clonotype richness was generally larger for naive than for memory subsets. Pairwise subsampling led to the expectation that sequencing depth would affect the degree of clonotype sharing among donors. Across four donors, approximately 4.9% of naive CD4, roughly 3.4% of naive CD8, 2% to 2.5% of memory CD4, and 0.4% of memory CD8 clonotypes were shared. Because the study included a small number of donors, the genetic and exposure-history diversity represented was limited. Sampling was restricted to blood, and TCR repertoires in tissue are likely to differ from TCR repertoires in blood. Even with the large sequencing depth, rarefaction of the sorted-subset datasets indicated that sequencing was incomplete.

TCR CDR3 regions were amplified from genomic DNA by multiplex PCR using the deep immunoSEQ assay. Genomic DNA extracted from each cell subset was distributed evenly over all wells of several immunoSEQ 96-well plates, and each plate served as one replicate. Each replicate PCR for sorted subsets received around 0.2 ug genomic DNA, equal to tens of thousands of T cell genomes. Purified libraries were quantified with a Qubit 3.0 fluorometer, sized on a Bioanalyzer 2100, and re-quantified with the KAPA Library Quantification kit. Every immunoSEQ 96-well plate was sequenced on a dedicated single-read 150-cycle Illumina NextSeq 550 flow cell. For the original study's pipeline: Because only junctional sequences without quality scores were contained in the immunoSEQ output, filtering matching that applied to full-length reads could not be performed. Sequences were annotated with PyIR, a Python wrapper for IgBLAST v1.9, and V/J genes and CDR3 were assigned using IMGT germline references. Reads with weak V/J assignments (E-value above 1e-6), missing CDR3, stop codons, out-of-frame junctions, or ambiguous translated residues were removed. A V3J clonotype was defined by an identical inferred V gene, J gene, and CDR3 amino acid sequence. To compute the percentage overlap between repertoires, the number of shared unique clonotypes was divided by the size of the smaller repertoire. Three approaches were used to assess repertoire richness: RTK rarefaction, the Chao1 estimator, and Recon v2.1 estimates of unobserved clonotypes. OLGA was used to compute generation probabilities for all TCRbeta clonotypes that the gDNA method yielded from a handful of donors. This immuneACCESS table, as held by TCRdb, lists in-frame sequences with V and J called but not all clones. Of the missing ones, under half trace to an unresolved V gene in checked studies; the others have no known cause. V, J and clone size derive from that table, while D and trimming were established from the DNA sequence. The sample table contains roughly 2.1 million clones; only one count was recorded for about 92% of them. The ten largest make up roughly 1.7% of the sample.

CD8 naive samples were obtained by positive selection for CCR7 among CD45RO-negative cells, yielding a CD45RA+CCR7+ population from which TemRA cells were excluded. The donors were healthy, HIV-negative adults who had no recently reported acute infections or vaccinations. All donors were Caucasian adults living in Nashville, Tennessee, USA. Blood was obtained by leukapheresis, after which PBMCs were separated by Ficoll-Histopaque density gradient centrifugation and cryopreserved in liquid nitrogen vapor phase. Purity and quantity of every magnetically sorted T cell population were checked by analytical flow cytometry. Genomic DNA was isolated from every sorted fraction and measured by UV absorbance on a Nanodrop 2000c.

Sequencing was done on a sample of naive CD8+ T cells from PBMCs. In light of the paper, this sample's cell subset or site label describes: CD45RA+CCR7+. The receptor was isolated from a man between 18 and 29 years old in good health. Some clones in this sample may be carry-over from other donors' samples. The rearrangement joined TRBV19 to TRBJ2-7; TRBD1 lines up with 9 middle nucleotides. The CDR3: CASSIWTGDYEQYF. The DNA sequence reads TGTGCCAGTAGTATTTGGACAGGGGACTACGAGCAGTACTTC. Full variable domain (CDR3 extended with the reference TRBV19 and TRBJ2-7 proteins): DGGITQSPKYLFRKEGQNVTLSCEQNLNHDAMYWYRQDPGQGLRLIYYSQIVNDFQKGDIAEGYSVSREKKESFPLTVTSAQKNPTAFYLCASSIWTGDYEQYFGPGTRLTVT.